This T cell receptor (beta chain) was obtained from a study of OX40 agonist ivuxolimab in advanced cancers. A note on the overall study: Ivuxolimab was a fully human IgG2 agonistic monoclonal antibody targeting the costimulatory receptor OX40 (CD134). Intravenous ivuxolimab was administered to patients every 2 weeks at six dose levels: 0.01, 0.1, 0.3, 1.5, 3 and 10 mg/kg. Among the roughly 52 dose-escalation patients, 19 had hepatocellular carcinoma, 15 or so melanoma, 9 renal cell carcinoma and 9 head and neck cancer. The dose-escalation cohort was roughly 80% male with a mean age of around 64 years, ranging from roughly 20 to 80. Patients were allowed to have had prior anti-PD-1, anti-PD-L1 or anti-CTLA-4 therapy, and approximately 40% of the dose-escalation patients had previously received checkpoint inhibitors. Three dose-escalation patients achieved partial responses, one with hepatocellular carcinoma and two with cutaneous melanoma. Peripheral TCRbeta sequencing was intended to test whether TCR sequence diversity was altered and clonal T-cell expansion was caused by ivuxolimab. The monotherapy dose-escalation portion (N of about 50 patients) of the phase I ivuxolimab trial is reported in the paper.

For sequencing of the TCRbeta CDR3 region, genomic DNA was extracted from the sorted cells. TCRbeta CDR3 regions were sequenced using the immunoSEQ Assay. TCRdb's version of the immuneACCESS table is confined to in-frame rearrangements and falls short of the full clone set. An unresolved V gene accounts for under half of the shortfall where checked; the remainder is of unknown origin. This sample holds roughly 86,000 clones; roughly 92% were observed only once. The top ten hold 1.1% of the sample. Trimming at the junction amounts to 8 bases on V and 2 bases on J, and the germline ends lie 21 bases apart. Based on the germline V gene, the CDR1 and CDR2 sequences are SNHLY and FYNNEI. The CDR3 covers 16 residues, taking in both the cysteine and the phenylalanine. Of the read, only the CDR3 DNA is kept; its 48 bases are in frame from base 1. Findings and caveats that apply to the study as a whole: At doses of 0.1 to 3.0 mg/kg, clonal expansion of both CD4+ and CD8+ blood T cells was observed from baseline to week 6. After ivuxolimab, CD8+ T cells had more expanded clones than CD4+ T cells on average. Low levels of normalized T-cell clonal expansion were also shown by some nonresponding patients. Antigen specificity was not determined for the clonally expanded peripheral T cells. In partial responders in the 0.1-3.0 mg/kg groups, normalized peripheral clonal expansion was found to be among the lowest, especially among CD8+ T cells.

Patients with a history of autoimmune disease or receiving systemic immunosuppression were excluded from the trial. In every dose cohort, peripheral blood was drawn for TCR sequencing at baseline, cycle 4 day 1, and cycle 7 day 1. Samples came from an open-label, multicenter, first-in-human phase I dose-escalation trial of ivuxolimab. Adults with locally advanced or metastatic melanoma, renal cell carcinoma, hepatocellular carcinoma or head and neck squamous cell carcinoma were enrolled in the trial. Before TCR sequencing, CD4+ T cells and CD8+ T cells from peripheral blood were sorted into separate populations. Notes on this clone: The antigen it binds to is not known. Nothing much larger sits one base from this clone, and base qualities are not available.

The V gene is TRBV2 and the J gene is TRBJ1-2; TRBD1 might be the D gene, on 5 matching bases. The receptor was derived from an adult with an advanced solid tumor such as melanoma, head and neck, liver or kidney cancer. Material: CD4+ or CD8+ T cells sorted from blood, obtained in a trial of the OX40 agonist ivuxolimab. The sequenced DNA: TGTGCCAGCCTCGGGGCCCGATCCGAATCCAACTATGGCTACACCTTC. Its product reads: CASLGARSESNYGYTF.